The 6 T cell receptor beta chains in this list originate from one sample, sequenced in a study of blood T cell repertoires in COVID-19. Sequencing used immunoSEQ multiplex PCR; TCRdb keeps in-frame clones, though not all of them. The data contain just over 300,000 clones, nearly 90% of them singletons. The sample consisted of PBMCs or T cells enriched from blood (not recorded which). The receptors stem from a woman aged 18-29 years with acute COVID-19.

The chain employs TRBV18 and TRBJ1-1, with D possibly matching TRBD1 (5 bases). The CDR3 consists of 14 residues. Trimming shortened V by 2 bases and J by 1 base, and 8 bases separated the two germline ends. Germline CDR1 KGHSH, CDR2 LQKENI. CDR3 coding DNA: TGTGCCAGCTCACCAAGACAGAAGAACACTGAAGCTTTCTTT. It translates to CASSPRQKNTEAFF.

This clone occurred once. The chain has TRBV14 and TRBJ2-7; D is uncertain. The CDR3 is 13 amino acids. Per germline, CDR1 SGHDN and CDR2 FVKESK. Trimming cost V 0 bases and J 2 bases, with 5 bases left between them. In nucleotides, the CDR3 is TGTGCCAGCAGCCAAGACAGTGCCTACGAGCAGTACTTC. Its translation: CASSQDSAYEQYF. Full variable domain (rest looked up from reference TRBV14 and TRBJ2-7): EAGVTQFPSHSVIEKGQTVTLRCDPISGHDNLYWYRRVMGKEIKFLLHFVKESKQDESGMPNNRFLAERTGGTYSTLKVQPAELEDSGVYFCASSQDSAYEQYFGPGTRLTVT.

CDR3 nucleotides: TGTGCCAGCAGTTACCAAGACAGGGCGGCCTACGAGCAGTACTTC. This encodes CASSYQDRAAYEQYF. The genes are TRBV6-5 and TRBJ2-7; 7 nucleotides agree with TRBD1. Trimming removed 2 bases from V and 2 bases from J; junction bases left unmatched: 6. Germline CDR1 MNHEY, CDR2 SVGAGI. The CDR3 consists of 15 residues.

The chain employs TRBV2 and TRBJ1-1; tentative D call: TRBD1 (5 bases). V shed 4 bases and J shed 3 bases, with 15 bases lying between them. The CDR3 covers 15 residues. The germline gives CDR1 SNHLY, CDR2 FYNNEI. CDR3: CASSVQGALDTEAFF. The CDR3 nucleotides are TGTGCCAGCAGTGTCCAGGGTGCTTTGGACACTGAAGCTTTCTTT.

The chain links TRBV6-5 to TRBJ1-5; maybe TRBD1 (5 bases). Germline values: CDR1 MNHEY, CDR2 SVGAGI. This CDR3 is 15 amino acids long. Deletions cut 2 bases from V and 3 bases from J, with 11 bases between. The CDR3 is CASSYTSGSNQPQHF. The CDR3, as DNA: TGTGCCAGCAGTTACACGTCAGGGTCCAATCAGCCCCAGCATTTT.

This clone was counted between two and nine times. The chain links TRBV7-9 to TRBJ2-7; D gene ambiguous. Trimming took 5 bases from V and 0 from J, leaving 5 bases between them. The CDR3 consists of 12 residues. Germline loops: CDR1 SEHNR, CDR2 FQNEAQ (reference sequence). The CDR3 sequence: CASSDISYEQYF. In DNA form, the CDR3 reads TGTGCCAGCAGCGACATCTCCTACGAGCAGTACTTC.